These T cell receptor beta chains were read from a single sample in a study of identical twins. TCRdb re-derived calls from the 5' RACE reads in MiXCR, one entry per CDR3 protein. The table lists some 1,700,000 distinct CDR3 sequences, roughly 35% of them singletons. Sequencing was performed on cord blood. These receptors all stem from a newborn girl in good health. CDR3s include the opening cysteine and the closing phenylalanine or tryptophan. Each record gives: clone size, J gene, D gene, V gene, CDR3 DNA, CDR3 protein. The D gene is left open where the match is weak. The listing skips clone size in some rows; elsewhere it reads once, few, many or a size class.

clone_size: many
j_call: TRBJ1-2
d_call: -
v_call: TRBV5-1
cdr3_nt: TGCGCCAGCAGCTTGTTTGGGGCTGACGACTATGGCTACACCTTC
cdr3_aa: CASSLFGADDYGYTF

clone_size: -
j_call: TRBJ2-1
d_call: -
v_call: TRBV21-1
cdr3_nt: TGTGCCAGCAGCAAAAAGGGTAGCGGGGCCTACAATGAGCAGTTCTTC
cdr3_aa: CASSKKGSGAYNEQFF

clone_size: -
j_call: TRBJ2-2
d_call: TRBD1
v_call: TRBV6-5
cdr3_nt: TGTGCCAGCAGACGACAGGGGAGCACCGGGGAGCTGTTTTTT
cdr3_aa: CASRRQGSTGELFF

clone_size: few
j_call: TRBJ2-7
d_call: -
v_call: TRBV3-1
cdr3_nt: TGTGCCAGCAGCCAAGGGGGGACTCCTTTGTACGAGCAGTACTTC
cdr3_aa: CASSQGGTPLYEQYF

clone_size: -
j_call: TRBJ1-5
d_call: TRBD1
v_call: TRBV20-1
cdr3_nt: TGCAGTGCTAGAGGGGACAGTCACAATCAGCCCCAGCATTTT
cdr3_aa: CSARGDSHNQPQHF

clone_size: few
j_call: TRBJ2-6
d_call: -
v_call: TRBV29-1
cdr3_nt: TGCAGCGTTGGTGGTGGGTCCTACTCTGGGGCCAACGTCCTGACTTTC
cdr3_aa: CSVGGGSYSGANVLTF

clone_size: -
j_call: TRBJ2-3
d_call: -
v_call: TRBV2
cdr3_nt: TGTGCCAGCAGTGGCGCGGTGGGCACAGATACGCGGTATTTT
cdr3_aa: CASSGAVGTDTRYF

clone_size: -
j_call: TRBJ2-1
d_call: -
v_call: TRBV4-1
cdr3_nt: TGCGCCAGCAGCCGACTGCGTATTTACAATGAGCAGTTCTTC
cdr3_aa: CASSRLRIYNEQFF

clone_size: -
j_call: TRBJ2-1
d_call: TRBD2
v_call: TRBV20-1
cdr3_nt: TGCAGTGCCTTGTTAATGAGCGGGACGAGCTCCTACAATGAGCAGTTCTTC
cdr3_aa: CSALLMSGTSSYNEQFF

clone_size: -
j_call: TRBJ2-7
d_call: -
v_call: TRBV11-2
cdr3_nt: TGTGCCAGCAGCACACCACGCGGGACTTCCTACGAGCAGTACTTC
cdr3_aa: CASSTPRGTSYEQYF